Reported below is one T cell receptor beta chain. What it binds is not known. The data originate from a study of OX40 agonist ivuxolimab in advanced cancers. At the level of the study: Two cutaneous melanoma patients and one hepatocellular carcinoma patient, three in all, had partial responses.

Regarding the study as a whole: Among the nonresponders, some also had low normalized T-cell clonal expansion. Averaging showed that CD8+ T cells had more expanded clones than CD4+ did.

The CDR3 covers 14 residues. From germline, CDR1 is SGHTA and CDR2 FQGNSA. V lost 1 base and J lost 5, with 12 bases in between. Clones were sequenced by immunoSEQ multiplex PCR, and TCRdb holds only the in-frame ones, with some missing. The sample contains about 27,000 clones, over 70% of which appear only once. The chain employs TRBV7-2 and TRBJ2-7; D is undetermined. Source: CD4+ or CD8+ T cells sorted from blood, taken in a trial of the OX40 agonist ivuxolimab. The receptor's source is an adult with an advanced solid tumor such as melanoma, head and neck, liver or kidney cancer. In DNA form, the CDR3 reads TGTGCCAGCAGCTTAGGGTTAAGAGCCGACGAGCAGTACTTC. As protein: CASSLGLRADEQYF.